This TCR beta chain was profiled in a study of blood T cell repertoires in COVID-19 (dated by TCRdb to 2020 to 2021). Background on the whole study: Samples from collaborators originated in the United States, Italy and Spain and spanned both the acute and convalescent phases of COVID-19. Where available, HLA class I and class II types were taken from metadata supplied by the sample provider and were not determined by assay-based typing. The samples were drawn from the first 160 participants of the ongoing ImmuneRACE study and from about 1,200 subjects provided by 6 global collaborators. The dataset comprised deeply sampled blood TCRbeta repertoires from subjects exposed to, actively infected with, or recovered from COVID-19. A de-identified subject ID, COVID-19 status, age in years and sex were almost always included in the sample metadata. The material from the prospective study consisted of cDNA or gDNA derived from T cells, B-cell-depleted T cells, or PBMCs. The repertoires were made available in a free public database intended to serve as a resource for research on the immune response to SARS-CoV-2.

Based on the germline V gene (reference sequence), the CDR1 and CDR2 sequences are PRHDT and FYEKMQ. The CDR3 goes from the cysteine to the phenylalanine over 15 residues. Only the CDR3 portion is preserved as DNA: 45 bases, with reading frame beginning at the first base. Unmatched junction bases come to 3, with V trimmed by 0 bases and J by 5 bases. The paper's findings and limits, for the study overall: Clinical and demographic metadata were provided uncurated, with the amount varying by source and participant.

Whole blood was collected in K2EDTA tubes by collaborating institutions according to the institutions' own protocols. For TCRbeta analysis, collaborators shipped samples in one of three forms: frozen whole blood, isolated PBMCs, or DNA extracted from either of those sample types. Comment on this clone: Its cognate antigen has yet to be identified. No clone much larger than this one lies a single base away; base qualities are absent.

The immunoSEQ Assay, a bias-controlled multiplex PCR, was used to amplify TCRbeta CDR3 regions from genomic DNA. Processing in the source paper ran as follows. The number of nucleated cells in each sample was estimated by amplification of reference gene primers within the assay. To quantify the absolute abundance of each unique TCRbeta CDR3 rearrangement, sequence reads were collapsed and filtered. Productive Simpson clonality was computed per sample as the square root of Simpson's diversity index over productive rearrangements. TCRdb stores this immuneACCESS table with in-frame sequences only. Part of the clones is absent; in the studies checked, under half of the shortfall reflects unresolved V genes, and no reason is known for the rest. V, J and clone size reflect that table, while D and trimming were determined from the DNA. The sample includes under 200,000 clones, with about 80% observed a single time. The ten largest clones take up 14% of the sample.

Sequenced: peripheral blood. This receptor chain uses TRBV13 and TRBJ2-5, and TRBD1 aligns with 10 junction nucleotides. The clonotype comes from a man under 40 with active or convalescent COVID-19. The CDR3 protein sequence reads: CASSLGDRGRETQYF. The nucleotide sequence reads TGTGCCAGCAGCTTAGGCGACAGGGGGCGTGAGACCCAGTACTTC.